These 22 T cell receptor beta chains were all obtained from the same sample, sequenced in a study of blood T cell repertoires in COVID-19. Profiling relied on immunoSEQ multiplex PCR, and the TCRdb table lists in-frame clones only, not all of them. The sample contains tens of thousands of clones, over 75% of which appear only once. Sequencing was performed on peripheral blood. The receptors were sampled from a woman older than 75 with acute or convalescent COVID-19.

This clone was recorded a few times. CDR3 nucleotides: TGTGCCAGTAGTATGCGGAGGAACAGGGGTGGCAATCAGCCCCAGCATTTT. It yields the protein CASSMRRNRGGNQPQHF. The V and J genes are TRBV19 and TRBJ1-5; 7 nucleotides align to TRBD1. CDR3 length: 17 amino acids. V lost 3 bases, J lost 2 bases, and 10 bases stayed unmatched. Germline V CDR1 and CDR2: LNHDA, SQIVND (reference sequence).

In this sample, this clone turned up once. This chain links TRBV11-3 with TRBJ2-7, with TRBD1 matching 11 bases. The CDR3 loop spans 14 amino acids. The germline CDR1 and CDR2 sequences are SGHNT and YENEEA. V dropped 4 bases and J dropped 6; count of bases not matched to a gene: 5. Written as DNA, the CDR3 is TGTGCCAGCAGCTGGGGACAGGGGGAAGGCGAGCAGTACTTC. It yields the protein CASSWGQGEGEQYF.

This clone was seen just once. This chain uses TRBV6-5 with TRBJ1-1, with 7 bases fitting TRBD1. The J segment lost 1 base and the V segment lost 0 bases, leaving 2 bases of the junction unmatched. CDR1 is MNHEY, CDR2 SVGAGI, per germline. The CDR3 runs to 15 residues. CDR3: CASSYSDRENTEAFF. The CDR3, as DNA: TGTGCCAGCAGTTACTCCGACAGGGAGAACACTGAAGCTTTCTTT.

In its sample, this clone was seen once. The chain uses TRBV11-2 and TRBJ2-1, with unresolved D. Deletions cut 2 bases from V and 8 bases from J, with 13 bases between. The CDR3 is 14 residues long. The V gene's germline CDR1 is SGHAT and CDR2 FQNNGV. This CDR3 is CASSLNRFLDEQFF. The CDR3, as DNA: TGTGCCAGCAGCTTAAATCGGTTTTTGGATGAGCAGTTCTTC.

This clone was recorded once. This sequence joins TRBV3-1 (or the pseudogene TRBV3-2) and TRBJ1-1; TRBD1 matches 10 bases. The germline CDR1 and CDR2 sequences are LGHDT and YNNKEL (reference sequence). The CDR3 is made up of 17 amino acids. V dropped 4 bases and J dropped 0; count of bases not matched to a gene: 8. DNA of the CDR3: TGTGCCAGCAGCCTGGGGACAGGGGCGGCAATGAACACTGAAGCTTTCTTT. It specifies CASSLGTGAAMNTEAFF.

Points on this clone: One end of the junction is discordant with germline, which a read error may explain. The CDR3 loop reads CASSEGGSLRDFF. CDR3 nucleotides: TGTGCCAGCAGTGAAGGGGGATCACTTCGGGACTTCTTC. This chain uses TRBV2 with TRBJ1-2; tentative D call: TRBD1 (5 bases). CDR3 length: 13 amino acids. Germline CDR1 and CDR2: SNHLY and FYNNEI.

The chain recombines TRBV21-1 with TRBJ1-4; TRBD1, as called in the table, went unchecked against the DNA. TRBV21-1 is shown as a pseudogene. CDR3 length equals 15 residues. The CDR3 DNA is TGTGCCAGCAGCAAACCCCAGGGATCTAATGAAAAACTGTTTTTT. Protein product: CASSKPQGSNEKLFF.

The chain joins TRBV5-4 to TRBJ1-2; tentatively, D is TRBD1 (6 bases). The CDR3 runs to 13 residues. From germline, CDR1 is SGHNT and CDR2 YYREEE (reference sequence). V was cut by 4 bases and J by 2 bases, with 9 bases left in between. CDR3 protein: CASSGQTNYGYTF. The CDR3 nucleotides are TGTGCCAGCAGCGGACAGACAAACTATGGCTACACCTTC.

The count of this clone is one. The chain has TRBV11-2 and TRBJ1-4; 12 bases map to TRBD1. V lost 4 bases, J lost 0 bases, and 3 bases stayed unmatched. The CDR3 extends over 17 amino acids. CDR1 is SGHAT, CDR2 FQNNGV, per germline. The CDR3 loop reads CASSSRDRGPTNEKLFF. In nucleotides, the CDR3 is TGTGCCAGCAGCTCAAGGGACAGGGGGCCAACTAATGAAAAACTGTTTTTT.

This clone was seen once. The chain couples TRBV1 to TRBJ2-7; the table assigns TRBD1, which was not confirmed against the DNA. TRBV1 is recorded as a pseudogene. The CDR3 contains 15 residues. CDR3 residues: CTSSQSGTFNYEQYF. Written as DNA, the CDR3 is TGCACCAGCAGCCAATCCGGGACATTTAACTACGAGCAGTACTTC.

CDR3 nucleotide sequence: TGTGCCAGTACTAGCGGGAGGAGTGGGAATGAGCAGTTCTTC. Its protein product is CASTSGRSGNEQFF. The chain uses TRBV19 and TRBJ2-1, with 11 bases lining up with TRBD2. Per germline, CDR1 LNHDA and CDR2 SQIVND (reference sequence). CDR3 size: 14 residues. Germline trimming cut 7 bases from V and 7 bases from J; bases unmatched to any gene: 6.

CDR3 nucleotide sequence: TGTGCCAGCAGAAGTAACAGGGGACAGCCCCAGCATTTT. It translates to CASRSNRGQPQHF. The chain carries TRBV27 and TRBJ1-5; TRBD1 aligns across 7 bases. CDR1 and CDR2 from the germline V gene are MNHEY and SMNVEV (reference sequence). Germline trimming cut 6 bases from V and 7 bases from J; bases unmatched to any gene: 6. This CDR3 contains 13 residues.

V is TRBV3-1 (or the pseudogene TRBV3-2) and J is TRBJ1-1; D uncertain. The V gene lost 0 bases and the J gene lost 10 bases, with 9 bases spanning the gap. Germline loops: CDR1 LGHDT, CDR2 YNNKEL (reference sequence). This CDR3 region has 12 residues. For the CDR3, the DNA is TGTGCCAGCAGCCAAGAGGCAGAGCGAGCTTTCTTT. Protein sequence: CASSQEAERAFF.

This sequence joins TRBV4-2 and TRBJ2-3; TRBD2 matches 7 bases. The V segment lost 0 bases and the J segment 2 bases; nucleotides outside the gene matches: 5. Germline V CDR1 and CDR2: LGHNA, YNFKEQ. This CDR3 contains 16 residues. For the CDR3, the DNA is TGTGCCAGCAGCCAAGATACTAGCGAGCTCACAGATACGCAGTATTTT. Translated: CASSQDTSELTDTQYF.

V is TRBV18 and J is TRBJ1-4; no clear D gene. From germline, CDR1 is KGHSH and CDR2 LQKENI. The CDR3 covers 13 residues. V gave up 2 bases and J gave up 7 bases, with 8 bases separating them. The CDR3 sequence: CASSPNLSEKLFF. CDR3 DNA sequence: TGTGCCAGCTCACCAAATCTCAGTGAAAAACTGTTTTTT.

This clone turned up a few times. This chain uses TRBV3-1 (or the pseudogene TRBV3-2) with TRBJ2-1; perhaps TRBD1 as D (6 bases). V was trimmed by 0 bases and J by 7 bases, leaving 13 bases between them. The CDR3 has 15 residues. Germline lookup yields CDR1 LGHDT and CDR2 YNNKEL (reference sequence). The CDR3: CASSQDAGVWNEQFF. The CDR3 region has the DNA TGTGCCAGCAGCCAAGATGCAGGGGTGTGGAATGAGCAGTTCTTC.

CDR3 in DNA: TGTGCCAGCAGCGTAGAGGCTAGCGGGAGACGTGAGCAGTTCTTC. Encoded protein: CASSVEASGRREQFF. The chain uses TRBV9 and TRBJ2-1; 10 bases are shared with TRBD2. This CDR3 spans 15 amino acids. The ends lost 0 bases at V and 9 bases at J; junction bases unmatched: 6. Germline V gives CDR1 SGDLS, CDR2 YYNGEE.

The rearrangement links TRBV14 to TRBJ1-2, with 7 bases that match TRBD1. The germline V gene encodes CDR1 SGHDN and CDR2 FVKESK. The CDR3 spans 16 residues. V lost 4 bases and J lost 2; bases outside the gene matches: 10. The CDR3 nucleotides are TGTGCCAGCAGCCTTAACAGGGGCTCATCGAACTATGGCTACACCTTC. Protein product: CASSLNRGSSNYGYTF.

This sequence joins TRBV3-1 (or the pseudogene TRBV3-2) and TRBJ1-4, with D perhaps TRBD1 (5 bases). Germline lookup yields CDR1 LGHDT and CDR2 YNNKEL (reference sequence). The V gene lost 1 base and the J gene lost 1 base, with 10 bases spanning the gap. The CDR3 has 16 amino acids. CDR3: CASSQGGLGTNEKLFF. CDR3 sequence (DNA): TGTGCCAGCAGCCAAGGGGGACTGGGAACTAATGAAAAACTGTTTTTT.

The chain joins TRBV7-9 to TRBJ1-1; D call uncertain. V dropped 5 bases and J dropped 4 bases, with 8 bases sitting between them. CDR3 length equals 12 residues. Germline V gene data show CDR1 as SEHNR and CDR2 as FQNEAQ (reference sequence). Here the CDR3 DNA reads TGTGCCAGCAGCAAAGAGCCCACTGAAGCTTTCTTT. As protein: CASSKEPTEAFF.

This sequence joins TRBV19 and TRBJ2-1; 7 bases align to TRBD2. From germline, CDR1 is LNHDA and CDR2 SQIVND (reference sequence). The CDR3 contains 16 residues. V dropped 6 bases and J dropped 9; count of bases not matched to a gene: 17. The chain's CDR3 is CASSLTGGGPPGEQFF. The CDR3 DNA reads TGTGCCAGTAGCCTCACGGGGGGAGGGCCACCCGGTGAGCAGTTCTTC.

CDR3 amino acids: CASRKQGNQPQHF. The DNA for the CDR3 is TGTGCCAGCAGGAAACAGGGGAATCAGCCCCAGCATTTT. The chain combines TRBV12-3 or TRBV12-4 with TRBJ1-5; TRBD1 matches at 7 bases. The V gene end was trimmed by 6 bases and the J gene end by 4 bases; junction bases not matched to a gene: 3. The CDR3 spans 13 residues.